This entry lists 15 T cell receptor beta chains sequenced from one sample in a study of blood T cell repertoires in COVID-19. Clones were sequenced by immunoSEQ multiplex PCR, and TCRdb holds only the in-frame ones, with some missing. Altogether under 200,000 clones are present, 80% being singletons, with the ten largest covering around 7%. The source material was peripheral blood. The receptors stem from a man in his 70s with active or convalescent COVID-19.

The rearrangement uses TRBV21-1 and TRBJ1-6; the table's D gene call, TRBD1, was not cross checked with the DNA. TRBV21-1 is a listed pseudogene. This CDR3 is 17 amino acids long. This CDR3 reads CASRLPQGQCMDSPLHF. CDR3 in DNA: TGTGCCAGCAGACTCCCACAGGGTCAGTGTATGGATTCACCCCTCCACTTT.

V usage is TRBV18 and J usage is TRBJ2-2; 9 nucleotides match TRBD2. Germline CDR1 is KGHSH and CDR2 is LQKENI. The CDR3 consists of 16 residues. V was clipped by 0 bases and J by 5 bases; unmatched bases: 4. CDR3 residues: CASSPPASGGTGELFF. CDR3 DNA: TGTGCCAGCTCACCACCGGCGAGCGGGGGGACCGGGGAGCTGTTTTTT.

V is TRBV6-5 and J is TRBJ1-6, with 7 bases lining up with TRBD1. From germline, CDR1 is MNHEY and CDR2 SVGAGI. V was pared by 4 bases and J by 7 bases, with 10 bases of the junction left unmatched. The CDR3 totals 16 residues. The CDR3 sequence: CASSWATGTVNSPLHF. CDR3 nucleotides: TGTGCCAGCAGTTGGGCGACCGGGACAGTAAATTCACCCCTCCACTTT.

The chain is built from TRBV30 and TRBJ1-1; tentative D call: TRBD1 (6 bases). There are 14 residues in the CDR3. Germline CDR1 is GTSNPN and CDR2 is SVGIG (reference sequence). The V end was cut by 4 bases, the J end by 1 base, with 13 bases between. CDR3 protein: CAWNLGGANTEAFF. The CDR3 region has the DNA TGTGCCTGGAACCTGGGGGGGGCGAACACTGAAGCTTTCTTT.

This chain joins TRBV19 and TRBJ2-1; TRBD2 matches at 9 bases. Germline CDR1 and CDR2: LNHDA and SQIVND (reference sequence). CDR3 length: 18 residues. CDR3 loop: CACSYQRGASSSYNEQFF. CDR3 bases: TGTGCTTGTAGTTATCAGCGGGGGGCTTCGAGCTCCTACAATGAGCAGTTCTTC.

CDR3 DNA: TGTGCCAGCAGCAACCAGGGGGAACAGCCCCAGCATTTT. Protein: CASSNQGEQPQHF. This chain joins TRBV7-9 and TRBJ1-5; 7 positions agree with TRBD1. The CDR3 runs 13 residues. The J segment lost 7 bases and the V segment lost 5 bases, leaving 5 bases of the junction unmatched. Germline V gives CDR1 SEHNR, CDR2 FQNEAQ (reference sequence).

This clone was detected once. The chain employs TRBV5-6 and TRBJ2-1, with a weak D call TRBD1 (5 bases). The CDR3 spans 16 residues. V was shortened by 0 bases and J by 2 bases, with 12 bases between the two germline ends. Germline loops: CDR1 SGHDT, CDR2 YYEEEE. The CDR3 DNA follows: TGTGCCAGCAGCTTGGGGTCGGTAGGGGCCTACAATGAGCAGTTCTTC. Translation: CASSLGSVGAYNEQFF.

CDR3 DNA: TGTGCCACCAGTGATCAAACGACAGGGCGAACCGGGGAGCTGTTTTTT. Its translation: CATSDQTTGRTGELFF. V and J are TRBV24-1 and TRBJ2-2; 7 positions match TRBD1. The CDR3 has 16 amino acids. J gave up 5 bases and V 3 bases, and 8 bases lay outside the gene matches. Germline-derived CDR1 and CDR2 are KGHDR and SFDVKD.

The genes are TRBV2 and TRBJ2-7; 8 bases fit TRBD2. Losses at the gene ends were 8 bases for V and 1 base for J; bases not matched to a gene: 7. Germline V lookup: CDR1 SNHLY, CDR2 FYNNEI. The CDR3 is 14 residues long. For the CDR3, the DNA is TGTGCCAGCTCTCTAGCGGGTTTTTCCTACGAGCAGTACTTC. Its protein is CASSLAGFSYEQYF.

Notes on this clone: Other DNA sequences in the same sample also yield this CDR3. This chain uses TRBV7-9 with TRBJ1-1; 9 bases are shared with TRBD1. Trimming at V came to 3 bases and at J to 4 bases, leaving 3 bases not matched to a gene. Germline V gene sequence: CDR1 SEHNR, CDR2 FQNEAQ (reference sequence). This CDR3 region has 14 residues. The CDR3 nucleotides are TGTGCCAGCAGCTTCACAGGGGGCTCCACTGAAGCTTTCTTT. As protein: CASSFTGGSTEAFF.

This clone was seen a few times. The CDR3 nucleotides read TGTGCCATCAGCACGACAGGGGCTGGGGCCAACGTCCTGACTTTC. This gives the protein CAISTTGAGANVLTF. The rearrangement links TRBV10-3 to TRBJ2-6, with 8 positions matching TRBD1. The germline CDR1 and CDR2 sequences are ENHRY and SYGVKD. The CDR3 is 15 amino acids. V lost 6 bases to trimming and J lost 2 bases; unmatched junction nucleotides: 3.

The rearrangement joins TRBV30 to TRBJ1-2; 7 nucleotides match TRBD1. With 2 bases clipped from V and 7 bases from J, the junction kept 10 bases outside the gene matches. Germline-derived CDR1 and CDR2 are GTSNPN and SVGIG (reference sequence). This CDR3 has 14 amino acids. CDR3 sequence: CAWSPADRSFGYTF. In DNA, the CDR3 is TGTGCCTGGAGTCCCGCGGACAGGTCTTTTGGCTACACCTTC.

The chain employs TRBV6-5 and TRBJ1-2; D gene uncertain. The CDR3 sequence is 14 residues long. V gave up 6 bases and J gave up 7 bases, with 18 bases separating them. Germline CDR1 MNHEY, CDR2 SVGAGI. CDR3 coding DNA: TGTGCCAGCAGACGCCTCACAATCCCGTCTGGCTACACCTTC. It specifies CASRRLTIPSGYTF.

The CDR3 reads CASSFTGGMNTEAFF. The CDR3 DNA reads TGTGCCAGTAGTTTTACAGGGGGTATGAACACTGAAGCTTTCTTT. The rearrangement uses TRBV19 and TRBJ1-1; 8 bases map to TRBD1. The trim removed 5 bases at V and 0 bases at J, leaving 5 bases unmatched. CDR1 is LNHDA and CDR2 is SQIVND in the germline V gene (reference sequence). This CDR3 spans 15 amino acids.

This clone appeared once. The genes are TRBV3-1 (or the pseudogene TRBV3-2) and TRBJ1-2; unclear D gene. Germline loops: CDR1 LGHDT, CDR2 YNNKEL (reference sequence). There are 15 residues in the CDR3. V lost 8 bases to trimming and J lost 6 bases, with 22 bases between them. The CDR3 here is CASPCQRHPPDGYTF. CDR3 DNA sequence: TGTGCCAGCCCGTGTCAAAGACACCCGCCGGATGGCTACACCTTC.